This T cell receptor beta chain was observed in a study of T cell clonotyping in hematopoietic cell transplantation. Measured with immunoSEQ multiplex PCR; TCRdb has only the in-frame clones, and not every one. Of about 13,000 clones detected, about nine tenths appear once; the ten largest clones hold 0.95% to 1.5%. Germline loops: CDR1 SGHTA, CDR2 FQGTGA. V lost 5 bases and J 7 bases, leaving 11 bases between the germline ends. There are 13 residues in the CDR3. The origin of this receptor is a man aged 25-45 years in good health. Some clones in this sample may be carry-over from other donors' samples. The J gene is TRBJ1-4, the V gene TRBV7-3; D is unresolved. Sequencing was done on a sample of peripheral blood mononuclear cells. CDR3 amino acids: CASSPGHREKLFF. The CDR3 DNA sequence: TGTGCCAGCAGCCCCGGGCACCGTGAAAAACTGTTTTTT. Filled out from reference TRBV7-3 and TRBJ1-4, the complete variable domain reads GAGVSQTPSNKVTEKGKYVELRCDPISGHTALYWYRQSLGQGPEFLIYFQGTGAADDSGLPNDRFFAVRPEGSVSTLKIQRTERGDSAVYLCASSPGHREKLFFGSGTQLSVL.